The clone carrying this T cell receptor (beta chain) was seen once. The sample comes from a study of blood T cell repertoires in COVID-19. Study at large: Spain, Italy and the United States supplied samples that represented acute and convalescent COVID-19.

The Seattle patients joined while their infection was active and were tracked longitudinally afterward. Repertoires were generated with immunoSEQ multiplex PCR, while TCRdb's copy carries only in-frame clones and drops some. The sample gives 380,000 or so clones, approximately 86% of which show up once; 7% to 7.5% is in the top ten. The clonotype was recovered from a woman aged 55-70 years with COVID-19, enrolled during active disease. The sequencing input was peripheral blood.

CDR3 DNA sequence: TGTGCCAGCAGCTTGCTAGTAGCAGATACGCAGTATTTT. Protein: CASSLLVADTQYF. This chain joins TRBV5-4 and TRBJ2-3; no clear D gene. This CDR3 has 13 residues. The V and J ends lost 1 base and 4 bases respectively, with 7 bases between them. The germline V gene has CDR1 SGHNT and CDR2 YYREEE (reference sequence).